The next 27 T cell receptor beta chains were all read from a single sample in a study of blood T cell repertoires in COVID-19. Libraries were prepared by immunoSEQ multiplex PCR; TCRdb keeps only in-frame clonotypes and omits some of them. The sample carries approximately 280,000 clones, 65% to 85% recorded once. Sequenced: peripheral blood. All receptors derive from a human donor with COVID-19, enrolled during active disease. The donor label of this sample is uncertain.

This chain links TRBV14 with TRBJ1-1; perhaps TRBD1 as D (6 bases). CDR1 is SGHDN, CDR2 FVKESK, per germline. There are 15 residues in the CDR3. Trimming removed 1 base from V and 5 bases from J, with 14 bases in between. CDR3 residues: CASSQVGRGKTEAFF. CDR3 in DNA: TGTGCCAGCAGCCAAGTAGGAAGGGGGAAGACTGAAGCTTTCTTT.

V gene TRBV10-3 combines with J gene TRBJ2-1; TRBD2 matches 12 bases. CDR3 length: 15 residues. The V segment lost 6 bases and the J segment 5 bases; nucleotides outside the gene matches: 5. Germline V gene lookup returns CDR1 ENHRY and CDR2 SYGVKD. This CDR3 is CAISGTSGPNNEQFF. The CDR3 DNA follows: TGTGCCATCAGCGGGACTAGCGGGCCAAACAATGAGCAGTTCTTC.

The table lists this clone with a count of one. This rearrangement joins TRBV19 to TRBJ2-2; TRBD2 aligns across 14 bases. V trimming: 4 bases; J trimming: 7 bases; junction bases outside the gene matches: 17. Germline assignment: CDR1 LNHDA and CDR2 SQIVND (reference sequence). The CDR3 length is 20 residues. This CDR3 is CASSSPGTGGTSGRSGELFF. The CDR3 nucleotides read TGTGCCAGTAGTAGCCCCGGGACAGGGGGGACTAGCGGGAGAAGCGGGGAGCTGTTTTTT.

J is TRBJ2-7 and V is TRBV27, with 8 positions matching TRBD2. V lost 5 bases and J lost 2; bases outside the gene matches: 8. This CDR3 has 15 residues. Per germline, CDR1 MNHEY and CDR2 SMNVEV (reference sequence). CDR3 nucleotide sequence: TGTGCCAGCAGTCCCTGGACTAGCCGAACCTACGAGCAGTACTTC. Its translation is CASSPWTSRTYEQYF.

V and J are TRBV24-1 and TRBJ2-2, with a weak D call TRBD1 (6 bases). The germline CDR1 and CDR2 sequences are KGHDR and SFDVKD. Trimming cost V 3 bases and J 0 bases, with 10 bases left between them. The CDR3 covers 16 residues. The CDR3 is CATSDTGRANTGELFF. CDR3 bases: TGTGCCACCAGTGATACAGGGCGTGCGAACACCGGGGAGCTGTTTTTT.

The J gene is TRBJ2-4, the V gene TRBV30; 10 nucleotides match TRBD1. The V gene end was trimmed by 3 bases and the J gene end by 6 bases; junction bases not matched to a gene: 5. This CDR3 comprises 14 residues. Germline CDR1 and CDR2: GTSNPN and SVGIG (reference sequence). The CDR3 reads CAWRGGQGGNIQYF. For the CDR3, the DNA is TGTGCCTGGAGGGGAGGACAGGGGGGAAACATTCAGTACTTC.

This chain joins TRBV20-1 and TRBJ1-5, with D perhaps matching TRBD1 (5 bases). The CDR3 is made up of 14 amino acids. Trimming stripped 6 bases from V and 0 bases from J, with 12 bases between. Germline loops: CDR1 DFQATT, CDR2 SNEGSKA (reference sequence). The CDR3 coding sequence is TGCAGTGCAAGTGGCAGGGCTAGCAATCAGCCCCAGCATTTT. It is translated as CSASGRASNQPQHF.

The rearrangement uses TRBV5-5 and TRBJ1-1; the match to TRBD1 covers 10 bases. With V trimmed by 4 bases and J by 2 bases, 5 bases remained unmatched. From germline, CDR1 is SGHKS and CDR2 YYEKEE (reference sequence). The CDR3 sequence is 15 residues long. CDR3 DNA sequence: TGTGCCAGCAGCAAGACAGGGGGCGTTAACACTGAAGCTTTCTTT. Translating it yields CASSKTGGVNTEAFF.

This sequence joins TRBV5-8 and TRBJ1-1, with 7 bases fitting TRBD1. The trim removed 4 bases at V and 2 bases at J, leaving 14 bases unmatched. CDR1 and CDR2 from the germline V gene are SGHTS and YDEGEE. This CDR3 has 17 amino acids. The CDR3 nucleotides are TGTGCCAGCAGCCCCTCCACACACAGGGGTCGAAACACTGAAGCTTTCTTT. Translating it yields CASSPSTHRGRNTEAFF.

CDR3 in amino acids: CVLGEEVPGANVLTF. The CDR3 DNA reads as TGTGTACTCGGTGAGGAGGTACCTGGGGCCAACGTCCTGACTTTC. The chain is built from TRBV2 and TRBJ2-6, with a weak D call TRBD2 (5 bases). The CDR3 consists of 15 residues. CDR1 and CDR2 (germline): SNHLY, FYNNEI.

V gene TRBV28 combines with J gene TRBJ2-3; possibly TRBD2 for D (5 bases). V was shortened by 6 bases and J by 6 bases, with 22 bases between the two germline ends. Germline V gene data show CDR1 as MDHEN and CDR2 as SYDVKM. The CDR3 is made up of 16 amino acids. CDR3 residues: CASSLTVFGRRDTQYF. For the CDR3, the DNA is TGTGCCAGCAGCCTTACCGTTTTTGGAAGGAGGGATACGCAGTATTTT. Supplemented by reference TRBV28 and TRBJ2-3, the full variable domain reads DVKVTQSSRYLVKRTGEKVFLECVQDMDHENMFWYRQDPGLGLRLIYFSYDVKMKEKGDIPEGYSVSREKKERFSLILESASTNQTSMYLCASSLTVFGRRDTQYFGPGTRLTVL.

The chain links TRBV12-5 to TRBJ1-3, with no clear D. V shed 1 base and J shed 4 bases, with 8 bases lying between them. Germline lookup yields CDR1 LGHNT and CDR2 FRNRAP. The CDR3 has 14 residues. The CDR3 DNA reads TGTGCTAGTGGTTTGGCCCCACGGGGAAACACCATATATTTT. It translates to CASGLAPRGNTIYF.

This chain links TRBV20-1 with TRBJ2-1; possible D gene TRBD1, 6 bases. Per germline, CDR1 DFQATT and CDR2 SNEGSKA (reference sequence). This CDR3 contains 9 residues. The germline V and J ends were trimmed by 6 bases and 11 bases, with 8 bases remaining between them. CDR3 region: CSAGTKQFF. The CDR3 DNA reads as TGCAGTGCGGGGACAAAGCAGTTCTTC.

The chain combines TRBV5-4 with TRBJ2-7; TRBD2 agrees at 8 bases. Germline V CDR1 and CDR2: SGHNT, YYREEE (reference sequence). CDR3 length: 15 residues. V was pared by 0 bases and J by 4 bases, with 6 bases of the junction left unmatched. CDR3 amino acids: CASSLGGGRRYEQYF. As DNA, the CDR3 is TGTGCCAGCAGCTTGGGAGGCGGGAGGAGATACGAGCAGTACTTC. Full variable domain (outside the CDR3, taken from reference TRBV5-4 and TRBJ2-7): ETGVTQSPTHLIKTRGQQVTLRCSSQSGHNTVSWYQQALGQGPQFIFQYYREEENGRGNFPPRFSGLQFPNYSSELNVNALELDDSALYLCASSLGGGRRYEQYFGPGTRLTVT.

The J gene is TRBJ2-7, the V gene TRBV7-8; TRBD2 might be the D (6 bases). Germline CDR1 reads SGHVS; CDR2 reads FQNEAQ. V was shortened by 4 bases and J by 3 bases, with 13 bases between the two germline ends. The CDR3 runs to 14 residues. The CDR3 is CASSSGSGHYEQYF. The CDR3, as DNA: TGTGCCAGCAGCTCGGGGAGCGGGCACTACGAGCAGTACTTC.

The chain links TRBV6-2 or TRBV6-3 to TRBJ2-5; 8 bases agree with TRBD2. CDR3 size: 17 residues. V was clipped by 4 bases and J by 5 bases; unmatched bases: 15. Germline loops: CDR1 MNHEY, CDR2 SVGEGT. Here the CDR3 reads CASSLWDVTSGVETQYF. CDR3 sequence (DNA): TGTGCCAGCAGTTTATGGGACGTAACTAGCGGTGTGGAGACCCAGTACTTC.

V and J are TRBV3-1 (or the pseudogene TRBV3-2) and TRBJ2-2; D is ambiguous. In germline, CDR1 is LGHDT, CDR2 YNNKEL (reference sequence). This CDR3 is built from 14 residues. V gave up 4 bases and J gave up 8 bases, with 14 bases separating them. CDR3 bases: TGTGCCAGCAGCCTTCCCTCGTCGGTGGGGGAGCTGTTTTTT. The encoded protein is CASSLPSSVGELFF.

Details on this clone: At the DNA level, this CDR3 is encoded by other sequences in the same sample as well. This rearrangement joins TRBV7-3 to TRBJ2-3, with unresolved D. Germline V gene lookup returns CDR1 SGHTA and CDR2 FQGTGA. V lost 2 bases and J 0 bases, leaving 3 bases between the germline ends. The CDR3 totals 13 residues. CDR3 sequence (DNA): TGTGCCAGCAGCTTACCGAGCACAGATACGCAGTATTTT. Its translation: CASSLPSTDTQYF.

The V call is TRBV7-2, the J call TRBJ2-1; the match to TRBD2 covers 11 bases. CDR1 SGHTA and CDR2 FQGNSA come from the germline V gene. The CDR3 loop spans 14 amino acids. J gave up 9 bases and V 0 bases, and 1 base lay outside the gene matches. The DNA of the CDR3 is TGTGCCAGCAGCTTAGCGGGACTAGCGGCTGAGCAGTTCTTC. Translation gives CASSLAGLAAEQFF.

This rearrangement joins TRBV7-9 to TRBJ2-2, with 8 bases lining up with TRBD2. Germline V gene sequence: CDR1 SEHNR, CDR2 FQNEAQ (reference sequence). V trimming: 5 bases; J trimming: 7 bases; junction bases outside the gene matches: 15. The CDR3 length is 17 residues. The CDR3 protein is CASSARERESPGGELFF. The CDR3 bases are TGTGCCAGCAGCGCCCGGGAGCGGGAGTCCCCAGGCGGGGAGCTGTTTTTT.

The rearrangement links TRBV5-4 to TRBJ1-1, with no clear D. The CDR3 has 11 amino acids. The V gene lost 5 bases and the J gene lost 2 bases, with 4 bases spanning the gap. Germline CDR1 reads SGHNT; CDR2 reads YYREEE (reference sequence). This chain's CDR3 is CASSQNTEAFF. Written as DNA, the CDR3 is TGTGCCAGCAGTCAAAACACTGAAGCTTTCTTT.

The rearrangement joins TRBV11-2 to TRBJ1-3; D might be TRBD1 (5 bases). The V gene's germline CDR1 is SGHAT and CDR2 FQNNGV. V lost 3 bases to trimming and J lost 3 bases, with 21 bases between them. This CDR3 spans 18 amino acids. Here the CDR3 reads CASSFPLDGRGVGNTIYF. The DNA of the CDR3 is TGTGCCAGCAGCTTTCCCTTGGACGGAAGGGGTGTTGGAAACACCATATATTTT.

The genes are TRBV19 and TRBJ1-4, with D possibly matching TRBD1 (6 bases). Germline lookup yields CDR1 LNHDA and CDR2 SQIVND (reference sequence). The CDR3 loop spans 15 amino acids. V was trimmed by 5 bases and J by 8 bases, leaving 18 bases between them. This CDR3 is CASSPHGRGAEKLFF. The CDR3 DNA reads TGTGCCAGTAGTCCCCACGGCAGGGGCGCCGAAAAACTGTTTTTT.

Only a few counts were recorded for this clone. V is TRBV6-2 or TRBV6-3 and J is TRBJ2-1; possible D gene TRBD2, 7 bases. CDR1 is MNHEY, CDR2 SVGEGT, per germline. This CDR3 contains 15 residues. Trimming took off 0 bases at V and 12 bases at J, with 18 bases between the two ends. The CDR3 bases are TGTGCCAGCAGTTACTCGAACGGAGCGGGACAAGGGCAGTTCTTC. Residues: CASSYSNGAGQGQFF.

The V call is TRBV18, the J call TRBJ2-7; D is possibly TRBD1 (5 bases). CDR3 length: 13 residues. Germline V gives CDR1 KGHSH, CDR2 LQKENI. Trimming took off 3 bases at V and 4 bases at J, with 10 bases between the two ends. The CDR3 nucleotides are TGTGCCAGCTCACCGGGTGCAGGGTACGAGCAGTACTTC. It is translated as CASSPGAGYEQYF. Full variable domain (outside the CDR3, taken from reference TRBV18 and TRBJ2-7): NAGVMQNPRHLVRRRGQEARLRCSPMKGHSHVYWYRQLPEEGLKFMVYLQKENIIDESGMPKERFSAEFPKEGPSILRIQQVVRGDSAAYFCASSPGAGYEQYFGPGTRLTVT.

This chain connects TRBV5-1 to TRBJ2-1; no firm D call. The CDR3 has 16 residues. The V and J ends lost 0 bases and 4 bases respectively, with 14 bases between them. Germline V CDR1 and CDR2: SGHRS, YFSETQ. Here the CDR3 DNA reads TGCGCCAGCAGCTTGGGTAGTGGAGATGGGTACAATGAGCAGTTCTTC. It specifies CASSLGSGDGYNEQFF.

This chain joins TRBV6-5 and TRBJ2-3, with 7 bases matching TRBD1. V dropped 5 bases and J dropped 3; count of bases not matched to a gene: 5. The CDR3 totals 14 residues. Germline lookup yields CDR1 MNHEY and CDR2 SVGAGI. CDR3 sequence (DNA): TGTGCCAGCAGTCGACAGGGAGCGACAGATACGCAGTATTTT. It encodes CASSRQGATDTQYF.